A selection of T cell receptor beta chains follows, all from one sample in a study of cytomegalovirus exposure and HLA in healthy donors. Sequencing used immunoSEQ multiplex PCR; TCRdb keeps in-frame clones, though not all of them. The sample carries about 80,000 clones, around 62% recorded once. Sequencing used PBMCs. These receptors were taken from a male donor in good health and CMV-seropositive. CDR3s include the opening cysteine and the closing phenylalanine or tryptophan. A D gene is named only where the DNA matches it firmly. A clone size is listed for some rows: how often the clone was seen (once, few, many), or a class if it is expanded.

j_call | clone_size | v_call | d_call | cdr3_nt | cdr3_aa
TRBJ1-5 | once | TRBV18 | TRBD1 | TGTGCCAGCTCCCGGACAGGAGGGGGCAATCAGCCCCAGCATTTT | CASSRTGGGNQPQHF
TRBJ1-6 | . | TRBV29-1 | TRBD1 | TGCAGCGTTGAGGCCCGGGACAGGGGACCCCGCTCCTATAATTCACCCCTCCACTTT | CSVEARDRGPRSYNSPLHF
TRBJ2-5 | . | TRBV5-8 | TRBD1 | TGTGCCAGCAGCTTACCCGGGACAGGAGAGACCCAGTACTTC | CASSLPGTGETQYF
TRBJ2-1 | . | TRBV18 | . | TGTGCCAGCTCACAAAGGACTATAGAGGTCAATGAGCAGTTCTTC | CASSQRTIEVNEQFF
TRBJ2-1 | once | TRBV27 | TRBD1 | TGTGCCAGCACCCCAGGGGCAGGGGGCCTCTACAATGAGCAGTTCTTC | CASTPGAGGLYNEQFF
TRBJ2-3 | . | TRBV7-9 | . | TGTGCCAGCAGCTTCCCCCAGGCTACGCAGTATTTT | CASSFPQATQYF
TRBJ1-6 | . | TRBV30 | . | TGTGCCTCTACGGGAAATAATTCACCCCTCCACTTT | CASTGNNSPLHF
TRBJ1-6 | . | TRBV5-4 | . | TGTGCCAGCAGCTTCAGGGGAGGGTCACCCCTCCACTTT | CASSFRGGSPLHF
TRBJ2-3 | few | TRBV11-2 | . | TGTGCCAGCAGCTTCCCCCAGGTGGGCAACACAGATACGCAGTATTTT | CASSFPQVGNTDTQYF
TRBJ1-2 | few | TRBV29-1 | TRBD1 | TGCAGCGTTGAGATTCGGGACAGGGGCGGGAACTATGGCTACACCTTC | CSVEIRDRGGNYGYTF
TRBJ1-2 | . | TRBV4-3 | TRBD1 | TGCGCCAGCGGTGCGGACCTTCAGGGGGGCTATGGCTACACCTTC | CASGADLQGGYGYTF
TRBJ2-5 | few | TRBV11-2 | . | TGTGCCAGCAATATACAGGGGGGGCGGGAGACCCAGTACTTC | CASNIQGGRETQYF
TRBJ2-7 | . | TRBV6-1 | TRBD1 | TGTGCCAGCACCAGGGGGACAGGGTACTACGAGCAGTACTTC | CASTRGTGYYEQYF
TRBJ1-1 | . | TRBV5-1 | . | TGCGCCAGCAGCTTGGTGGGCCAGGCGGGCCACACTGAAGCTTTCTTT | CASSLVGQAGHTEAFF
TRBJ2-7 | . | TRBV5-5 | TRBD1 | TGTGCCAGCAGCTGGGGACAGGGCGGTGGCGAGCAGTACTTC | CASSWGQGGGEQYF
TRBJ1-5 | . | TRBV5-6 | . | TGTGCCAGCAGCCGGACTTATAGCAATCAGCCCCAGCATTTT | CASSRTYSNQPQHF
TRBJ2-7 | . | TRBV11-2 | . | TGTGCCAGCAGCTTTAGCTCCTACGAGCAGTACTTC | CASSFSSYEQYF
TRBJ1-4 | . | TRBV30 | TRBD1 | TGTGCCTGGAGTGTTACCCGGGACAGGGGCATGGATAATGAAAAACTGTTTTTT | CAWSVTRDRGMDNEKLFF
TRBJ1-1 | few | TRBV28 | . | TGTGCCAGCAGTTTTATGGGGGGAGCTTTCTTT | CASSFMGGAFF
TRBJ1-4 | . | TRBV2 | TRBD1 | TGTGCCAGCAGTGACAGGGAAGGGGGCTTAGGTGAAAAACTGTTTTTT | CASSDREGGLGEKLFF
TRBJ2-5 | . | TRBV5-1 | . | TGCGCCAGCAGCTTGGCCCGGGACTCTCCACTTGAGGCCCAGTACTTC | CASSLARDSPLEAQYF
TRBJ2-7 | . | TRBV19 | TRBD1 | TGTGCCAGTAGTCCCACCCCCTCGGGACAGATCTACGAGCAGTACTTC | CASSPTPSGQIYEQYF
TRBJ2-7 | . | TRBV2 | TRBD1 | TGTGCCAGCAGTCGAGGGACAGGCTCCTACGAGCAGTACTTC | CASSRGTGSYEQYF
TRBJ2-1 | . | TRBV7-9 | TRBD2 | TGTGCCAGCAGCTCGAGCGGGAGGCATGGTTCCTACAATGAGCAGTTCTTC | CASSSSGRHGSYNEQFF
TRBJ2-1 | few | TRBV27 | . | TGTGCCAGCAGTTTGGACGGGAGCTCCTACAATGAGCAGTTCTTC | CASSLDGSSYNEQFF
TRBJ2-2 | . | TRBV4-2 | TRBD2 | TGTGCCAGCAGCCCGACCAGAGCGGGACCCACCGGGGAGCTGTTTTTT | CASSPTRAGPTGELFF
TRBJ2-7 | . | TRBV10-1 | TRBD1 | TGCGCCAGCAGGGAAGTACCGGGACAGGGTAAAGGCGAGCAGTACTTC | CASREVPGQGKGEQYF
TRBJ2-1 | . | TRBV27 | . | TGTGCCAGCAGTTTATCGATCGGGAGTATTTCCTACAATGAGCAGTTCTTC | CASSLSIGSISYNEQFF
TRBJ2-7 | . | TRBV5-1 | . | TGCGCCAGCAGCTTGGATCGGGCCTACGAGCAGTACTTC | CASSLDRAYEQYF
TRBJ1-1 | . | TRBV5-1 | . | TGCGCCAGCAGTCAGGGGAACACTGAAGCTTTCTTT | CASSQGNTEAFF
TRBJ2-1 | . | TRBV29-1 | TRBD2 | TGCAGCGTTGAGGGGACTAGCGGCTACAATGAGCAGTTCTTC | CSVEGTSGYNEQFF
TRBJ2-1 | . | TRBV10-3 | TRBD1 | TGTGCCACCAGGACAGGGACCAACAATGAGCAGTTCTTC | CATRTGTNNEQFF
TRBJ2-7 | . | TRBV13 | TRBD2 | TGTGCCAGCAGCCCGGGGACTAGCGGGACCGAGGCCTACGAGCAGTACTTC | CASSPGTSGTEAYEQYF
TRBJ1-1 | few | TRBV18 | TRBD1 | TGTGCCAGCTTGCCGGGACAGGGAAGAACTGAAGCTTTCTTT | CASLPGQGRTEAFF
TRBJ2-7 | few | TRBV27 | . | TGTGCCAGCAGCACACCTTACGAGCAGTACTTC | CASSTPYEQYF
TRBJ2-3 | . | TRBV7-8 | TRBD2 | TGTGCCAGCAGCTTAGCCCTGACTAGCGGGAGGACGGGGGGAACAGATACGCAGTATTTT | CASSLALTSGRTGGTDTQYF
TRBJ1-2 | . | TRBV7-9 | TRBD1 | TGTGCCAGCAGCTCACCGGGACAGGGAGTTGGCTACACCTTC | CASSSPGQGVGYTF
TRBJ2-5 | . | TRBV5-4 | . | TGTGCCAGCAGCTTGAGTTCGGAGGAGACCCAGTACTTC | CASSLSSEETQYF
TRBJ2-6 | . | TRBV5-4 | . | TGTGCCAGCAGCCCCTCATGGAGCTCTGGGGCCAACGTCCTGACTTTC | CASSPSWSSGANVLTF
TRBJ2-7 | few | TRBV7-8 | . | TGTGCCAGCAGCCCGCGCTACGAGCAGTACTTC | CASSPRYEQYF
TRBJ2-6 | once | TRBV7-8 | TRBD2 | TGTGCCAGCAGCCCCGGCGGGGGGCCTGGGGCCAACGTCCTGACTTTC | CASSPGGGPGANVLTF
TRBJ2-1 | . | TRBV4-1 | TRBD2 | TGCGCCAGCAGCCATAGCGGGGGGGCAGTTAATGAGCAGTTCTTC | CASSHSGGAVNEQFF
TRBJ2-7 | few | TRBV2 | TRBD1 | TGTGCCAGTAGGACAGGGATGAGTGAGCAGTACTTC | CASRTGMSEQYF
TRBJ2-1 | . | TRBV7-9 | . | TGTGCCAGCAGCTTTGGACTACAAGATGAGCAGTTCTTC | CASSFGLQDEQFF
TRBJ2-5 | few | TRBV10-3 | . | TGTGCCATCAGTGATGACAGGACCCAAGAGACCCAGTACTTC | CAISDDRTQETQYF
TRBJ1-5 | . | TRBV19 | . | TGTGCCAGTAGTATCCGGGGAGGTGGTGGCAATCAGCCCCAGCATTTT | CASSIRGGGGNQPQHF
TRBJ2-3 | . | TRBV28 | . | TGTGCCAGCAGTTTCGGACAGCCCACAGATACGCAGTATTTT | CASSFGQPTDTQYF